Listed here is a single T cell receptor beta chain. Germline CDR1 is LGHDT and CDR2 is YNNKEL (reference sequence). The CDR3 totals 15 residues. The trim removed 4 bases at V and 4 bases at J, leaving 7 bases unmatched. These data are taken from a study of blood T cell repertoires in COVID-19. Original data processing: Estimation of nucleated cell counts was performed using reference gene primer amplification. Only in-frame clones appear in the TCRdb table, and some are missing; sequencing was by immunoSEQ multiplex PCR. V and J calls and clone size follow that table, whereas D and trimming were derived from the DNA. The repertoire consists of approximately 83,000 clones, with roughly 79% occurring once and the leading ten covering 8.5% to 10%.

The sequencing input was peripheral blood. This sequence was found in a woman aged 80 or over with acute or convalescent COVID-19. This chain links TRBV3-1 (or the pseudogene TRBV3-2) with TRBJ1-3; 7 bases agree with TRBD1. As DNA, the CDR3 is TGTGCCAGCAGCCCACTCGGGACAGCAGGAAACACCATATATTTT. Protein sequence: CASSPLGTAGNTIYF.